The TCR beta chain described here comes from a study of T cell repertoires in cytomegalovirus infection. TCRdb re-analysed the reads in MiXCR, keeping a single row per CDR3 protein. The data hold some 560,000 distinct CDR3 sequences, with about 39% observed a single time. The CDR3 runs to 15 residues. With V trimmed by 4 bases and J by 4 bases, 7 bases remained unmatched. Germline CDR1 LNHDA, CDR2 SQIVND (reference sequence). This clonotype occurred a few times. What it recognizes is unknown. The material was cultured PBMCs, obtained from culture after CMV antigen stimulation. This TCR was sampled from a human donor in good health (CMV status not recorded). Some clones in this sample may be carry-over from other donors' samples. The chain carries TRBV19 and TRBJ1-1, with TRBD1 identical over 9 bases. The DNA for the CDR3 is TGTGCCAGTAGTAACACAGGGGGCGTGGGCACTGAAGCTTTCTTT. Protein: CASSNTGGVGTEAFF.